The 21 T cell receptor beta chains given below trace back to one sample, sequenced in a study of T cell responses to AZD1222 COVID-19 vaccine. Only in-frame clones appear in the TCRdb table, and some are missing; sequencing was by immunoSEQ multiplex PCR. In the table there are about 120,000 clones, under 95% of which are singletons. The sample in question was peripheral blood, obtained 28 days after the second AZD1222 dose. The source is an adult who received the AZD1222 COVID-19 vaccine.

This clone was counted a few times. This chain links TRBV4-3 with TRBJ2-7, with 7 bases identical to TRBD1. CDR3 length equals 18 residues. Trimming cost V 0 bases and J 5 bases; bases outside gene matches: 16. Looked up from germline, CDR1 is LGHNA and CDR2 is YSLEER. The CDR3 loop is CASSQDRSSGRGNHEQYF. The DNA for the CDR3 is TGCGCCAGCAGCCAAGATCGATCCTCTGGCAGGGGGAACCACGAGCAGTACTTC.

The chain joins TRBV5-6 to TRBJ1-4; D not resolved. The V gene's germline CDR1 is SGHDT and CDR2 YYEEEE. The CDR3 spans 15 residues. V was cut by 2 bases and J by 0 bases, with 8 bases left in between. CDR3 DNA sequence: TGTGCCAGCAGCTTATCTCCGACAACTAATGAAAAACTGTTTTTT. Translating gives CASSLSPTTNEKLFF.

The chain uses TRBV6-2 or TRBV6-3 and TRBJ2-7; D is perhaps TRBD1 (7 bases). Germline CDR1 MNHEY, CDR2 SVGEGT. The CDR3 totals 18 residues. The V end was cut by 0 bases, the J end by 6 bases, with 24 bases between. CDR3 region: CASSYSSGGQSLGIEQYF. DNA for the CDR3: TGTGCCAGCAGTTACTCGTCCGGGGGACAGTCCTTGGGGATCGAGCAGTACTTC.

The V and J genes are TRBV10-3 and TRBJ1-2; TRBD1 is a possible D gene (5 bases). Germline values: CDR1 ENHRY, CDR2 SYGVKD. Trimming stripped 0 bases from V and 2 bases from J, with 10 bases between. This CDR3 has 15 residues. The CDR3 sequence: CAISESRGANYGYTF. Written as DNA, the CDR3 is TGTGCCATCAGTGAGTCTCGCGGGGCGAACTATGGCTACACCTTC.

The V and J genes are TRBV24-1 and TRBJ2-1; 8 bases fit TRBD1. The CDR3 has 16 amino acids. In germline, CDR1 is KGHDR, CDR2 SFDVKD. V was pared by 3 bases and J by 7 bases, with 10 bases of the junction left unmatched. The CDR3 coding sequence is TGTGCCACCAGTGATAACCGGCGGACAGGGAAGAATGAGCAGTTCTTC. It is translated as CATSDNRRTGKNEQFF.

This rearrangement joins TRBV5-1 to TRBJ2-5, with 9 bases fitting TRBD2. Germline V gives CDR1 SGHRS, CDR2 YFSETQ. The V gene end was trimmed by 9 bases and the J gene end by 4 bases; junction bases not matched to a gene: 10. The CDR3 totals 14 residues. As DNA, the CDR3 is TGCGCCAATAGCTCGCGGGAGGGTACAGAGACCCAGTACTTC. It translates to CANSSREGTETQYF.

The chain is built from TRBV5-6 and TRBJ1-6, with 8 bases matching TRBD1. This CDR3 is built from 17 residues. The V and J ends lost 0 bases and 6 bases, in that order; junction bases with no gene match: 8. The germline V gene has CDR1 SGHDT and CDR2 YYEEEE. CDR3 sequence reads: CASSLAGGTGPNSPLHF. CDR3 DNA sequence: TGTGCCAGCAGCTTGGCCGGGGGGACAGGCCCTAATTCACCCCTCCACTTT. Filled out from reference TRBV5-6 and TRBJ1-6, the complete variable domain reads DAGVTQSPTHLIKTRGQQVTLRCSPKSGHDTVSWYQQALGQGPQFIFQYYEEEERQRGNFPDRFSGHQFPNYSSELNVNALLLGDSALYLCASSLAGGTGPNSPLHFGNGTRLTVT.

This clone was seen only once. The gene calls are TRBV11-2 and TRBJ1-1; D gene uncertain. The CDR3 extends over 15 amino acids. CDR1 is SGHAT and CDR2 is FQNNGV in the germline V gene. With 0 bases removed from V and 2 bases from J, the gap between germline ends came to 10 bases. The CDR3 DNA reads as TGTGCCAGCAGCTTAGACGCGGGAACAAACACTGAAGCTTTCTTT. This gives the protein CASSLDAGTNTEAFF.

The chain joins TRBV18 to TRBJ2-1; 12 nucleotides match TRBD2. The V gene end was trimmed by 5 bases and the J gene end by 5 bases; junction bases not matched to a gene: 4. This CDR3 spans 15 amino acids. Germline V gene sequence: CDR1 KGHSH, CDR2 LQKENI. The CDR3 loop reads CASSALAGGDNEQFF. CDR3 nucleotides: TGTGCCAGCTCAGCACTAGCGGGAGGAGACAATGAGCAGTTCTTC.

This clone has just a few counts. The rearrangement links TRBV18 to TRBJ1-6; possible D gene TRBD1, 5 bases. V was pared by 5 bases and J by 7 bases, with 12 bases between. CDR3 length equals 14 residues. The V gene's germline CDR1 is KGHSH and CDR2 LQKENI. In nucleotides, the CDR3 is TGTGCCAGCTCATCAGGGTCGCAGAATTCACCCCTCCACTTT. This encodes CASSSGSQNSPLHF. The full variable domain, rest sourced from reference TRBV18 and TRBJ1-6, is NAGVMQNPRHLVRRRGQEARLRCSPMKGHSHVYWYRQLPEEGLKFMVYLQKENIIDESGMPKERFSAEFPKEGPSILRIQQVVRGDSAAYFCASSSGSQNSPLHFGNGTRLTVT.

The chain couples TRBV11-2 to TRBJ2-2; D possibly corresponds to TRBD2 (6 bases). Germline assignment: CDR1 SGHAT and CDR2 FQNNGV. The V end lost 1 base, the J end lost 0 bases, and 9 bases lay between the germline ends. The CDR3 length is 16 residues. CDR3 protein: CASSLVLATNTGELFF. As DNA, the CDR3 is TGTGCCAGCAGCTTAGTGCTAGCGACGAACACCGGGGAGCTGTTTTTT.

The genes are TRBV6-5 and TRBJ1-5, with D uncertain. The CDR3 length is 13 residues. Germline CDR1 is MNHEY and CDR2 is SVGAGI. The V end lost 2 bases, the J end lost 0 bases, and 2 bases lay between the germline ends. The CDR3 loop is CASSYDSNQPQHF. CDR3 in DNA: TGTGCCAGCAGTTACGATAGCAATCAGCCCCAGCATTTT.

The genes are TRBV7-9 and TRBJ2-7; maybe TRBD2 (5 bases). This CDR3 has 15 residues. The V gene lost 6 bases and the J gene lost 3 bases, with 18 bases spanning the gap. Looked up from germline, CDR1 is SEHNR and CDR2 is FQNEAQ (reference sequence). The CDR3 sequence is CASSTIALGNYEQYF. The DNA for the CDR3 is TGTGCCAGCAGTACGATAGCGTTGGGGAACTACGAGCAGTACTTC.

The genes are TRBV14 and TRBJ2-7, with 7 bases aligning to TRBD1. Germline V gives CDR1 SGHDN, CDR2 FVKESK. V lost 1 base and J lost 3; bases outside the gene matches: 6. This CDR3 region has 15 residues. CDR3 DNA: TGTGCCAGCAGCCAAGCGACAGGGCCTATCTACGAGCAGTACTTC. Protein: CASSQATGPIYEQYF.

The CDR3 reads CASSEWRRGTGELFF. CDR3 sequence (DNA): TGTGCCAGCAGTGAATGGAGGAGAGGGACCGGGGAGCTGTTTTTT. This rearrangement joins TRBV25-1 to TRBJ2-2, with a possible D match to TRBD2 (5 bases). Germline V gene data show CDR1 as MGHDK and CDR2 as SYGVNS. The V end was cut by 1 base, the J end by 5 bases, with 11 bases between. There are 15 residues in the CDR3.

The V gene is TRBV2, the J gene TRBJ1-5, with 7 bases lining up with TRBD1. CDR1 is SNHLY and CDR2 is FYNNEI in the germline V gene. The length of the CDR3 is 14 residues. V was clipped by 6 bases and J by 4 bases; unmatched bases: 6. CDR3 DNA sequence: TGTGCCAGCAGGTCGGACAGGAGGAATCAGCCCCAGCATTTT. Translating it yields CASRSDRRNQPQHF.

The rearrangement uses TRBV7-2 and TRBJ2-5; weak D call: TRBD2 (6 bases). V lost 3 bases and J 5 bases, leaving 13 bases between the germline ends. The germline V gene has CDR1 SGHTA and CDR2 FQGNSA. The CDR3 runs to 14 residues. CDR3: CASSFHSGLETQYF. The CDR3 DNA is TGTGCCAGCAGCTTCCATAGCGGTCTCGAGACCCAGTACTTC.

The chain carries TRBV19 and TRBJ2-5; 10 nucleotides match TRBD2. Germline CDR1 LNHDA, CDR2 SQIVND (reference sequence). Losses at the gene ends were 7 bases for V and 5 bases for J; bases not matched to a gene: 7. The CDR3 loop spans 14 amino acids. Written as DNA, the CDR3 is TGTGCCAGTACCCCAGCGGGAGGGACGGAGACCCAGTACTTC. Residues: CASTPAGGTETQYF. Full variable domain (rest looked up from reference TRBV19 and TRBJ2-5): DGGITQSPKYLFRKEGQNVTLSCEQNLNHDAMYWYRQDPGQGLRLIYYSQIVNDFQKGDIAEGYSVSREKKESFPLTVTSAQKNPTAFYLCASTPAGGTETQYFGPGTRLLVL.

The rearrangement uses TRBV29-1 and TRBJ2-7; D is undetermined. The V and J ends lost 4 bases and 0 bases respectively, with 13 bases between them. The germline V gene encodes CDR1 SQVTM and CDR2 ANQGSEA. CDR3 size: 14 residues. The CDR3 loop is CSVGQISNSYEQYF. DNA for the CDR3: TGCAGCGTTGGGCAAATTAGTAACTCCTACGAGCAGTACTTC.

The genes are TRBV10-3 and TRBJ2-7; D unclear. The CDR3 has 15 amino acids. Trimming pared 4 bases from V and 0 bases from J, leaving 13 bases between. The V gene's germline CDR1 is ENHRY and CDR2 SYGVKD. In DNA, the CDR3 is TGTGCCATCAGTGCAAATAGGGATCACTCCTACGAGCAGTACTTC. Its protein product is CAISANRDHSYEQYF.

This chain links TRBV15 with TRBJ2-1; TRBD1 might be the D (6 bases). Trimming cost V 8 bases and J 9 bases, with 23 bases left between them. The germline V gene encodes CDR1 LNHNV and CDR2 YYDKDF (reference sequence). The CDR3 loop spans 15 amino acids. This CDR3 reads CATESPGAFYGEQFF. The CDR3 nucleotides are TGTGCCACCGAATCGCCAGGGGCCTTTTATGGTGAGCAGTTCTTC.